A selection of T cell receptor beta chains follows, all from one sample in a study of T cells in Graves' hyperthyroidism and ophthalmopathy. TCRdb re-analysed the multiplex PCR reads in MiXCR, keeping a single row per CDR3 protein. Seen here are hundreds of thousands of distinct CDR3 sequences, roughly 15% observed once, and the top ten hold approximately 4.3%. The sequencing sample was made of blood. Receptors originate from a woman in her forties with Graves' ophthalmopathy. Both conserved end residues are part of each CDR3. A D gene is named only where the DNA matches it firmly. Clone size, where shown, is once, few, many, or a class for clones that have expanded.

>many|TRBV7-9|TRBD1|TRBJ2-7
CASSSSGTETYEQYF
TGTGCCAGCAGCTCCTCCGGGACAGAGACCTACGAGCAGTACTTC
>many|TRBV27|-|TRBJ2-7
CASCSKRSLEQYF
TGTGCCAGCTGTTCAAAGCGGAGTCTCGAGCAGTACTTC
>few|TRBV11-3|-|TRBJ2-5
CASSHFSVQETQYF
TGTGCCAGCAGCCACTTCAGTGTGCAAGAGACCCAGTACTTC
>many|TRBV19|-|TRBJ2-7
CASSTLDASYEQYF
TGTGCCAGTAGCACTCTGGACGCCTCCTACGAGCAGTACTTC
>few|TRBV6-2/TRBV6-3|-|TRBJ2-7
CASRGTANYEQYF
TGTGCCAGCAGAGGGACCGCTAACTACGAGCAGTACTTC
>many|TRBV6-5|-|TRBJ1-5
CASSYGPFSNQPQHF
TGTGCCAGCAGTTACGGTCCCTTTAGCAATCAGCCCCAGCATTTT
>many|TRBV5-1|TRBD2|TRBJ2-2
CASSFSAGRSTGELFF
TGCGCCAGCAGCTTTTCAGCGGGAAGGAGCACCGGGGAGCTGTTTTTT
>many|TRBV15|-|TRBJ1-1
CATSRVANTEAFF
TGTGCCACCAGCAGAGTCGCGAACACTGAAGCTTTCTTT
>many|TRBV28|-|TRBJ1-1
CASRPPTRREAFF
TGTGCCAGCAGACCCCCAACCCGAAGGGAAGCTTTCTTT
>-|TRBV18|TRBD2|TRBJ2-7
CASSPGASGSTSYEQYF
TGTGCCAGCTCACCAGGGGCTAGCGGGAGTACTTCCTACGAGCAGTACTTC
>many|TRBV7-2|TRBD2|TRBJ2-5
CASSPSGLAETQYF
TGTGCCAGCAGCCCGAGCGGACTAGCGGAGACCCAGTACTTC
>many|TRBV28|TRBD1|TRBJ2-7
CASKGAGDYEQYF
TGTGCCAGCAAGGGGGCCGGGGACTACGAGCAGTACTTC
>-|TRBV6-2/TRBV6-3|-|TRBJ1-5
CASNEDGLNNQPQHF
TGTGCCAGCAACGAGGACGGTCTAAACAATCAGCCCCAGCATTTT
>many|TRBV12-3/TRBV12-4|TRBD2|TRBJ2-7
CASSFGGTSGTPYEQYF
TGTGCCAGCAGTTTCGGCGGGACTAGCGGGACCCCCTACGAGCAGTACTTC
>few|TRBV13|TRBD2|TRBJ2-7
CASSQQSGTDEQYF
TGTGCCAGCAGCCAACAAAGCGGGACGGACGAGCAGTACTTC
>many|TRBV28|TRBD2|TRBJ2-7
CASSLGRGSYEQYF
TGTGCCAGCAGTTTAGGACGCGGGAGCTACGAGCAGTACTTC
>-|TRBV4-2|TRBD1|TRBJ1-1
CASSPGTGGIGSTEAFF
TGTGCCAGCAGCCCGGGGACAGGGGGCATTGGTAGCACTGAAGCTTTCTTT
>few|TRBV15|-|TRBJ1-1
CATSRTGDTEAFF
TGTGCCACCAGTCGGACCGGCGACACTGAAGCTTTCTTT
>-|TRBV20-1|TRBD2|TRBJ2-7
CSARDLAGAEQYF
TGCAGTGCTAGAGATCTAGCGGGAGCCGAGCAGTACTTC
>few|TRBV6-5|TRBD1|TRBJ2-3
CASSSSRQGATDTQYF
TGTGCCAGCAGTTCCAGTCGACAGGGGGCAACAGATACGCAGTATTTT